The entry below gives a single T cell receptor (beta chain) sequence along with its context. The clone's antigen remains unknown. Qualities for individual bases were not recorded, and no much larger clone is one base off. The germline V gene yields SGHRS for CDR1 and YFSETQ for CDR2. There are 15 amino acids in the CDR3, from cysteine to phenylalanine inclusive. The only DNA kept is the CDR3, 45 bases in frame from the first base. Trimming takes 0 bases off V and 4 bases off J; junction bases not matched to a gene: 3. The immunoSEQ Assay, a bias-controlled multiplex PCR, was used to amplify TCRbeta CDR3 regions from genomic DNA. In the paper's pipeline: Nucleated cell counts per sample were estimated from amplification of reference gene primers within the assay. To quantify the absolute abundance of each unique TCRbeta CDR3 rearrangement, sequence reads were collapsed and filtered. Productive Simpson clonality was computed per sample as the square root of Simpson's diversity index over productive rearrangements. As stored in TCRdb, this immuneACCESS dataset retains in-frame rearrangements with V and J assigned. A fraction of the clones does not appear; measured against another copy, unresolved V genes explain less than half of the discrepancy, and the remainder lacks a known reason. The V and J calls and clone size are taken from that table; D and trimming were inferred from the DNA. This sample has about 91,000 clones in its table, and roughly 87% of those were observed once. The top ten clonotypes cover about 4.2% of the sample.

The data belong to a study of blood T cell repertoires in COVID-19 (dated by TCRdb to 2018 to 2020). Regarding the complete study: Collaborator samples came from the United States, Italy and Spain and covered acute and convalescent phases of COVID-19. The prospective study material was composed of cDNA or gDNA derived from T cells, B-cell-depleted T cells, or PBMCs. The dataset comprised deeply sampled blood TCRbeta repertoires from subjects exposed to, actively infected with, or recovered from COVID-19. The repertoires were released in a freely available public database meant as a resource for research on the immune response to SARS-CoV-2. The samples were drawn from the first 160 participants of the ongoing ImmuneRACE study and from some 1,300 subjects provided by 6 global collaborators. A de-identified subject ID, COVID-19 status, age in years and sex were almost always included in the sample metadata. Where available, HLA class I and class II types were obtained from metadata supplied by the sample provider rather than from assay-based typing. What the authors observed across the whole study: The quantity of clinical and demographic metadata differed by source and by participant and was supplied without curation.

Whole blood was collected in K2EDTA tubes by collaborating institutions according to the institutions' own protocols. Collaborator samples were shipped for TCRbeta analysis as frozen whole blood, isolated PBMCs, or DNA extracted from either sample type. The sequencing sample was made of peripheral blood. Rearrangement joined TRBV5-1 to TRBJ1-1; the central 10 bases match TRBD1. This TCR derives from a man aged 65 to 79 with acute or convalescent COVID-19. In nucleotides, the sequence is TGCGCCAGCAGCTTGGAGGGACAGGGGACCACTGAAGCTTTCTTT. Its amino acids are CASSLEGQGTTEAFF.